This is a list of T cell receptor beta chains from one sample in a study of shared clonotypes between healthy human individuals. TCRdb's copy holds only in-frame clones and misses some; the assay was immunoSEQ multiplex PCR. This repertoire shows approximately 980,000 clones, 70% to 85% found once; its top ten account for about 1.5%. Material: memory CD4+ T cells sorted from blood. These receptors came from a man between 18 and 29 years old in good health. Both conserved end residues are part of each CDR3. D genes are given only for firm matches. The size of a clone is reported for some rows only, either as once, few or many, or as a class for expanded clones.

d_call j_call clone_size v_call cdr3_nt cdr3_aa
NA TRBJ2-5 NA TRBV18 TGTGCCAGCTCCCTCGAGGAGACCCAGTACTTC CASSLEETQYF
NA TRBJ2-3 NA TRBV5-1 TGCGCCAGCAGCTTAACAAATACGCAGTATTTT CASSLTNTQYF
NA TRBJ1-1 NA TRBV5-1 TGCGCCAGCAGCGAAGCGGGTAACACTGAAGCTTTCTTT CASSEAGNTEAFF
TRBD2 TRBJ2-1 NA TRBV5-4 TGTGCCAGCAGCTTGTCCAGCGGGGGGAACAATGAGCAGTTCTTC CASSLSSGGNNEQFF
TRBD1 TRBJ2-2 NA TRBV23-1 TGCGCCAGCTCCCGGGACAGGCTAAACACCGGGGAGCTGTTTTTT CASSRDRLNTGELFF
NA TRBJ2-2 NA TRBV5-4 TGTGCCAGCAGCTTCCGATGGGGGAGGAACACCGGGGAGCTGTTTTTT CASSFRWGRNTGELFF
TRBD1 TRBJ2-1 NA TRBV28 TGTGCCAGCAGATCCGCCGGGACAGTAACTGAGCAGTTCTTC CASRSAGTVTEQFF
NA TRBJ1-4 NA TRBV18 TGTGCCAGCTCACCACCGGGGGGTAGTGAAAAACTGTTTTTT CASSPPGGSEKLFF
NA TRBJ1-4 many TRBV16 TGTGCCAGCAGCCAGAATCCGGGTGGTGAAAAACTGTTTTTT CASSQNPGGEKLFF
NA TRBJ1-1 NA TRBV29-1 TGCAGCGCCGCTTCGGGGGTCAGGGTGAACACTGAAGCTTTCTTT CSAASGVRVNTEAFF
NA TRBJ1-2 NA TRBV6-5 TGTGCCAGCAGCCGCGGGAATCATGGCTACACCTTC CASSRGNHGYTF
NA TRBJ2-1 NA TRBV7-2 TGTGCCAGCAGCCGAACCGGGACCAATTTTATAAATGAGCAGTTCTTC CASSRTGTNFINEQFF
NA TRBJ1-4 NA TRBV4-3 TGCGCCAGCAGCCAAGACCGGAGATATAATGAAAAACTGTTTTTT CASSQDRRYNEKLFF
NA TRBJ1-6 many TRBV10-3 TGTGCCATCAGTGAGTCCCCCCAAGGGAATTCACCCCTCCACTTT CAISESPQGNSPLHF
NA TRBJ2-2 NA TRBV7-9 TGTGCCAGCAGCGTACCGAACACCGGGGAGCTGTTTTTT CASSVPNTGELFF
NA TRBJ1-5 NA TRBV23-1 TGCGCCAGCAGTCAATATGAGGGGGACCCTTATAGCAATCAGCCCCAGCATTTT CASSQYEGDPYSNQPQHF
TRBD1 TRBJ1-1 once TRBV11-3 TGTGCCAGCAGCTTTAGCAGGGGGACTGAAGCTTTCTTT CASSFSRGTEAFF
TRBD2 TRBJ2-7 NA TRBV4-3 TGCGCCAGCAGCCAAGATGTGGGGTGGCTAGCGGGAGCGACCGAGCAGTACTTC CASSQDVGWLAGATEQYF
TRBD1 TRBJ2-7 NA TRBV6-1 TGTGCCAGCAGTGAAAGGGGGCACGCACCCTACGAGCAGTACTTC CASSERGHAPYEQYF
NA TRBJ2-7 NA TRBV10-2 TGCGCCAGCTCTGTTCCCTCCTACGAGCAGTACTTC CASSVPSYEQYF
NA TRBJ1-3 NA TRBV9 TGTGCCAGCAGCGTAGAAGGGGTAGGAAACACCATATATTTT CASSVEGVGNTIYF
NA TRBJ1-6 NA TRBV19 TGTGCCAGTAGTGGCGGGAGGGGCGAGTCACCCCTCCACTTT CASSGGRGESPLHF
TRBD2 TRBJ2-1 NA TRBV18 TGTGCCAGCTCACCCCGGCTAGCGGGGGGCTCCTGGGAATACAATGAGCAGTTCTTC CASSPRLAGGSWEYNEQFF
TRBD2 TRBJ2-1 few TRBV19 TGTGCCAGTAGTATAAGTCTAGCGGGAGGTCTCAGGTACAATGAGCAGTTCTTC CASSISLAGGLRYNEQFF
TRBD1 TRBJ2-3 once TRBV9 TGTGCCAGCAGCGCTGACAGGGAGCTCACAGATACGCAGTATTTT CASSADRELTDTQYF
TRBD2 TRBJ2-1 NA TRBV4-3 TGCGCCAGCAGCCAAATTAGCGGGAGTCGCTACAATGAGCAGTTCTTC CASSQISGSRYNEQFF
TRBD2 TRBJ2-3 few TRBV2 TGTGCCAGCAGTGAAAGCGGGACCCCCACAGATACGCAGTATTTT CASSESGTPTDTQYF
NA TRBJ2-7 NA TRBV5-6 TGTGCCAGCAGCTTGAGCGACCGGGTAGGGAAAAACGAGCAGTACTTC CASSLSDRVGKNEQYF
NA TRBJ1-5 few TRBV30 TGTGCCTGGAGTGTAGGAGGGGATCAGCCCCAGCATTTT CAWSVGGDQPQHF
NA TRBJ2-5 few TRBV6-6 TGTGCCAGCAGTTACTCCGGCAGGGGTGAAGAGACCCAGTACTTC CASSYSGRGEETQYF
NA TRBJ2-7 NA TRBV5-1 TGCGCCAGCAGCCCTGGGACGGCTACCTACGAGCAGTACTTC CASSPGTATYEQYF
NA TRBJ2-1 NA TRBV9 TGTGCCAGCAGCGTAGGTGATGAGCAGTTCTTC CASSVGDEQFF
NA TRBJ1-1 few TRBV6-6 TGTGCCAGCAGTAGAACAGGGAACACTGAAGCTTTCTTT CASSRTGNTEAFF
NA TRBJ1-2 NA TRBV7-9 TGTGCCAGCAGCTTGGTCAGCTCTAACTATGGCTACACCTTC CASSLVSSNYGYTF
NA TRBJ2-3 NA TRBV9 TGTGCCAGCAGCGTAGGCGGGGGCGGCACAGATACGCAGTATTTT CASSVGGGGTDTQYF
NA TRBJ2-1 NA TRBV21-1 TGTGCCAGCAGCAAAAGTCGGTTTGAGACTAGCGGCCTCTACAATGAGCAGTTCTTC CASSKSRFETSGLYNEQFF
TRBD2 TRBJ2-2 NA TRBV28 TGTGCCACCCGGGGGGTAACCGGGGAGCTGTTTTTT CATRGVTGELFF
NA TRBJ1-4 NA TRBV7-2 TGTGCCAGCAGCCAGGAGGGCGGAGCAACTAATGAAAAACTGTTTTTT CASSQEGGATNEKLFF
NA TRBJ2-5 NA TRBV27 TGTGCCAGCAGTTTAAGGAGGGGGCTGGAGACCCAGTACTTC CASSLRRGLETQYF
NA TRBJ2-3 NA TRBV30 TGTGCCTGGAATACTGTCTCAGATACGCAGTATTTT CAWNTVSDTQYF
NA TRBJ2-3 NA TRBV10-3 TGTGCCATCAGTGAGGACGGGTTGGGCACAGATACGCAGTATTTT CAISEDGLGTDTQYF
NA TRBJ2-5 NA TRBV30 TGTGCCTGGAGCCCCTCGGGAGAGACCCAGTACTTC CAWSPSGETQYF
NA TRBJ2-3 NA TRBV5-6 TGTGCCAGCAGCCCCCAAGTCGGGGCGGGCACAGATACGCAGTATTTT CASSPQVGAGTDTQYF
NA TRBJ2-2 few TRBV19 TGTGCCAGTCGGGAGTTGACCGGGGAGCTGTTTTTT CASRELTGELFF
TRBD2 TRBJ2-3 NA TRBV5-4 TGTGCCAGCAGCTTATATTCTAGCGGGTTCACAGATACGCAGTATTTT CASSLYSSGFTDTQYF
NA TRBJ2-7 NA TRBV7-7 TGTGCTAGCAGCCCCCAAGGACATTCCTACGAGCAGTACTTC CASSPQGHSYEQYF
NA TRBJ1-2 NA TRBV28 TGTGCCAGCAGTTCCGGGCCCTTCTATGGCTACACCTTC CASSSGPFYGYTF
NA TRBJ1-3 NA TRBV2 TGTGCCAGCAGTTACGGGGGAACAGGAACCTCTGGAAACACCATATATTTT CASSYGGTGTSGNTIYF
NA TRBJ1-2 NA TRBV11-2 TGTGCCAGCAGCTTAGCTGGGAGTGACTATGGCTACACCTTC CASSLAGSDYGYTF